This TCR beta chain was obtained from a study of CD8+ T cells in alopecia areata. About the study: Disease severity was quantified as SALT score of affected scalp area.

Treatment denoted: oral pan-JAK inhibitor, 5-10 mg twice daily. Both peripheral blood and punch biopsies of lesional scalp skin were obtained from patients who had alopecia areata. The germline CDR1 and CDR2 sequences are MNHEY and SMNVEV (reference sequence). V lost 1 base to trimming and J lost 5 bases, with 8 bases between them. The CDR3 contains 13 residues. Study-wide results and limits: While patients received tofacitinib, many expanded lesional clones remained present in scalp and blood. Possibly as an HLA-related effect, TCR sharing across patients appeared less clear than in mice.

Reverse transcribed after extraction, RNA yielded cDNA as the sequencing template. Assay used: immunoSEQ multiplex PCR; TCRdb lists only in-frame clones, some missing. The table records 90,000 or so clones, around 44% of them present only once. This clone appeared a few times. What it recognizes is unknown. In the same sample, other DNA sequences code for this CDR3. This TCR derives from a human donor with alopecia areata. V is TRBV27 and J is TRBJ2-5; D may be TRBD1 (5 bases). Here the sequenced sample was CD8+ T cells sorted from blood, taken at week 24, from a patient treated with tofacitinib. The CDR3 region is CASSLLGRETQYF. The DNA of the CDR3 is TGTGCCAGCAGTTTATTGGGGCGGGAGACCCAGTACTTC.